A single sample is the source of the 25 T cell receptor beta chains below, sequenced in a study of a mutant IDH1 vaccine in newly diagnosed glioma. Assay used: immunoSEQ multiplex PCR; TCRdb lists only in-frame clones, some missing. This sample has about 67,000 clones, with over 70% found just once. Regarding time point: baseline, week 1 (first vaccination visit). Treatment denoted: pre-vaccination baseline after standard-of-care therapy. Sample: peripheral blood mononuclear cells (PBMCs), taken from a glioma patient treated with radiotherapy, temozolomide or both. These receptors were obtained from a woman younger than 35 with glioma. Some clones in this sample may be carry-over from other donors' samples.

The count of this clone is one. The chain uses TRBV6-6 and TRBJ2-2, with D perhaps matching TRBD2 (6 bases). V was cut by 0 bases and J by 5 bases, with 10 bases left in between. Germline lookup yields CDR1 MNHNY and CDR2 SVGAGI (reference sequence). The CDR3 runs to 15 residues. Written as DNA, the CDR3 is TGTGCCAGCAGTTACTCGCCGGGGGTTACCGGGGAGCTGTTTTTT. Amino acid sequence: CASSYSPGVTGELFF.

This chain joins TRBV11-1 and TRBJ2-2, with 9 bases fitting TRBD1. The V and J ends lost 8 bases and 8 bases, in that order; junction bases with no gene match: 3. The germline CDR1 and CDR2 sequences are SGHAT and FQDESV (reference sequence). The CDR3 contains 12 residues. CDR3 residues: CASVQGAGELFF. DNA for the CDR3: TGTGCCAGCGTACAGGGGGCGGGGGAGCTGTTTTTT.

This clone was detected only a few times. The J gene is TRBJ2-1, the V gene TRBV9; D gene unclear. The V gene's germline CDR1 is SGDLS and CDR2 YYNGEE. Trimming removed 4 bases at V and 6 bases at J, with 8 bases between. This CDR3 region has 12 residues. In DNA form, the CDR3 reads TGTGCCAGCAGCCCATCTCCCAATGAGCAGTTCTTC. Translation: CASSPSPNEQFF.

V is TRBV7-8 and J is TRBJ1-2; D ambiguous. CDR1 and CDR2 from the germline V gene are SGHVS and FQNEAQ. The CDR3 has 14 amino acids. Trimming took off 1 base at V and 3 bases at J, with 9 bases between the two ends. The CDR3 here is CASSLGVGDYGYTF. CDR3 nucleotides: TGTGCCAGCAGCTTAGGGGTCGGAGACTATGGCTACACCTTC. The full variable domain, with the rest looked up from reference TRBV7-8 and TRBJ1-2, is GAGVSQSPRYKVAKRGQDVALRCDPISGHVSLFWYQQALGQGPEFLTYFQNEAQLDKSGLPSDRFFAERPEGSVSTLKIQRTQQEDSAVYLCASSLGVGDYGYTFGSGTRLTVV.

The genes are TRBV6-5 and TRBJ1-1; D gene uncertain. Germline lookup yields CDR1 MNHEY and CDR2 SVGAGI. Between the trimmed V and J ends, which lost 2 bases and 2 bases, there was a span of 6 bases. The CDR3 sequence is 13 residues long. In DNA form, the CDR3 reads TGTGCCAGCAGTTACGAGGGTAACACTGAAGCTTTCTTT. It encodes CASSYEGNTEAFF.

CDR3: CAWSAGSGADTQYF. The DNA of the CDR3 is TGTGCCTGGAGTGCTGGGTCTGGGGCAGATACGCAGTATTTT. The chain joins TRBV30 to TRBJ2-3, with D unresolved. V was shortened by 1 base and J by 4 bases, with 12 bases between the two germline ends. The CDR3 totals 14 residues. Germline CDR1 is GTSNPN and CDR2 is SVGIG (reference sequence).

The rearrangement uses TRBV7-9 and TRBJ1-1; D is uncertain. There are 13 residues in the CDR3. The ends were cut back, 1 base at V and 6 bases at J, with 9 bases in the middle. Germline values: CDR1 SEHNR, CDR2 FQNEAQ (reference sequence). In DNA form, the CDR3 reads TGTGCCAGCAGCTTAGTGCTCGAGGCTGAAGCTTTCTTT. Its protein is CASSLVLEAEAFF.

This clone was observed a single time. The rearrangement joins TRBV7-9 to TRBJ1-2; D may be TRBD1 (5 bases). Per the germline V gene, CDR1 is SEHNR and CDR2 is FQNEAQ (reference sequence). There are 16 residues in the CDR3. Trimming took 1 base from V and 3 from J, leaving 15 bases between them. For the CDR3, the DNA is TGTGCCAGCAGCTTAGGGTTCCGGGGCTCGGACTATGGCTACACCTTC. Translated, it gives CASSLGFRGSDYGYTF.

The chain carries TRBV19 and TRBJ1-1; the D gene is possibly TRBD1 (6 bases). CDR3 length: 14 amino acids. Germline values: CDR1 LNHDA, CDR2 SQIVND (reference sequence). Trimming removed 4 bases from V and 4 bases from J, with 13 bases in between. The CDR3 region is CASSTGTSATEAFF. The CDR3 DNA reads as TGTGCCAGTAGTACCGGGACATCGGCCACTGAAGCTTTCTTT.

The chain couples TRBV6-5 to TRBJ2-2; D not certain. V was trimmed by 1 base and J by 5 bases, leaving 8 bases between them. CDR3 size: 14 residues. The germline V gene encodes CDR1 MNHEY and CDR2 SVGAGI. The CDR3 nucleotides are TGTGCCAGCAGTTACTTTCAGAGAACCGGGGAGCTGTTTTTT. Translation gives CASSYFQRTGELFF.

This chain uses TRBV4-3 with TRBJ2-7; a possible D gene is TRBD2 (6 bases). CDR3 length: 13 residues. Germline V CDR1 and CDR2: LGHNA, YSLEER. Trimming removed 4 bases at V and 3 bases at J, with 10 bases between. In DNA, the CDR3 is TGCGCCAGCAGCCCGGAGACTAGCTACGAGCAGTACTTC. Translation: CASSPETSYEQYF.

This chain joins TRBV7-2 and TRBJ1-5, with 7 bases identical to TRBD1. Germline CDR1 is SGHTA and CDR2 is FQGNSA. V lost 4 bases and J lost 5; bases outside the gene matches: 5. The CDR3 loop spans 14 amino acids. CDR3: CASSYRQGDQPQHF. The DNA of the CDR3 is TGTGCCAGCAGCTACCGACAGGGAGATCAGCCCCAGCATTTT.

The chain carries TRBV5-1 and TRBJ2-5, with a weak D call TRBD1 (6 bases). The ends were cut back, 3 bases at V and 1 base at J, with 13 bases in the middle. Per germline, CDR1 SGHRS and CDR2 YFSETQ. This CDR3 spans 15 amino acids. CDR3 protein: CASSSEGVSQETQYF. The CDR3 nucleotides read TGCGCCAGCAGCTCCGAGGGGGTCAGCCAAGAGACCCAGTACTTC.

This clone appeared a few times. The gene calls are TRBV6-1 and TRBJ1-6, with 7 bases lining up with TRBD1. V shed 5 bases and J 10 bases; nucleotides not matched to a gene: 8. This CDR3 is 14 amino acids long. Germline CDR1 and CDR2: MNHNS and SASEGT. Here the CDR3 reads CASSRQGDGSPLHF. CDR3 coding DNA: TGTGCCAGCAGTCGACAGGGTGATGGATCACCCCTCCACTTT.

V usage is TRBV21-1 and J usage is TRBJ1-2. TRBV21-1 is classified as a pseudogene. This CDR3 contains 18 residues. The CDR3: CASSEPQIKDRRNYGYTF. In DNA, the CDR3 is TGTGCCAGCAGCGAGCCCCAGATAAAGGACCGACGTAACTATGGCTACACCTTC.

This chain joins TRBV29-1 and TRBJ2-7; TRBD2 agrees at 9 bases. The CDR3 has 13 amino acids. The germline gives CDR1 SQVTM, CDR2 ANQGSEA. The junction had 5 bases not matched to a gene; V was cut back by 3 bases and J by 5 bases. The CDR3 DNA follows: TGCAGCGTTGAGAGCGGGGGGAAGGACGAGCAGTACTTC. It encodes CSVESGGKDEQYF.

V and J are TRBV21-1 and TRBJ1-4; the D call of TRBD1 is as the table states it, not checked on the DNA. TRBV21-1 is tagged as a pseudogene. The CDR3 has 16 residues. The CDR3 reads CASSKGTKATNEKLFF. The CDR3 bases are TGTGCCAGCAGCAAAGGGACAAAAGCAACTAATGAAAAACTGTTTTTT.

The gene calls are TRBV10-1 and TRBJ2-3; 11 bases line up with TRBD2. CDR1 and CDR2 (germline): WNHNN, SYGVQD (reference sequence). The CDR3 covers 17 residues. V shed 0 bases, J shed 2 bases, and the junction held 4 bases outside the gene matches. The CDR3 reads CASSESLAGGLTDTQYF. The CDR3 coding sequence is TGCGCCAGCAGTGAGTCCTTAGCGGGAGGGCTCACAGATACGCAGTATTTT.

In nucleotides, the CDR3 is TGTGCCAGCAGTGGGGGAAGAGGGGGCGCGGCCATGAACACTGAAGCTTTCTTT. This sequence encodes CASSGGRGGAAMNTEAFF. This chain links TRBV2 with TRBJ1-1; 7 bases are a match to TRBD1. The V gene end was trimmed by 4 bases and the J gene end by 0 bases; junction bases not matched to a gene: 14. This CDR3 region has 18 residues. Looked up from germline, CDR1 is SNHLY and CDR2 is FYNNEI. Full variable domain (missing parts from reference TRBV2 and TRBJ1-1): EPEVTQTPSHQVTQMGQEVILRCVPISNHLYFYWYRQILGQKVEFLVSFYNNEISEKSEIFDDQFSVERPDGSNFTLKIRSTKLEDSAMYFCASSGGRGGAAMNTEAFFGQGTRLTVV.

The CDR3 protein is CASRSARNQPQHF. CDR3 coding DNA: TGTGCCAGCAGGTCTGCTCGCAATCAGCCCCAGCATTTT. This rearrangement joins TRBV7-8 to TRBJ1-5; D is unresolved. The V gene lost 6 bases and the J gene lost 2 bases, with 8 bases spanning the gap. The CDR3 contains 13 residues. From germline, CDR1 is SGHVS and CDR2 FQNEAQ.

A note on this clone: Other DNA sequences of this sample code for an identical CDR3. J is TRBJ1-1 and V is TRBV9, with unresolved D. The germline V gene encodes CDR1 SGDLS and CDR2 YYNGEE. Trimming shortened V by 0 bases and J by 1 base, and 4 bases separated the two germline ends. This CDR3 is 13 amino acids long. The CDR3 sequence: CASSVDWNTEAFF. Written as DNA, the CDR3 is TGTGCCAGCAGCGTAGACTGGAACACTGAAGCTTTCTTT.

V and J are TRBV2 and TRBJ2-1, with D uncertain. Germline V gives CDR1 SNHLY, CDR2 FYNNEI. The CDR3 is 15 amino acids. Trimming took 2 bases from V and 3 from J, leaving 11 bases between them. The CDR3 region has the DNA TGTGCCAGCAGTGAACGACCTTTTCTCTACAATGAGCAGTTCTTC. This gives the protein CASSERPFLYNEQFF.

The V gene is TRBV25-1, the J gene TRBJ1-2; 7 bases match TRBD1. The V and J ends lost 3 bases and 3 bases, in that order; junction bases with no gene match: 4. CDR3 length: 14 amino acids. Germline CDR1 MGHDK, CDR2 SYGVNS. CDR3 sequence: CASSDPGQHYGYTF. The DNA for the CDR3 is TGTGCCAGCAGTGATCCGGGACAGCACTATGGCTACACCTTC.

The chain has TRBV5-1 and TRBJ1-2, with D possibly TRBD1 on 5 matching bases. Germline V gene sequence: CDR1 SGHRS, CDR2 YFSETQ. Trimming removed 4 bases from V and 0 bases from J, with 10 bases in between. The CDR3 contains 14 residues. The CDR3 sequence: CASSMGRANYGYTF. CDR3 nucleotide sequence: TGCGCCAGCAGCATGGGACGGGCTAACTATGGCTACACCTTC.

The chain is built from TRBV7-9 and TRBJ1-4; 11 bases align to TRBD1. The junction had 2 bases not matched to a gene; V was cut back by 5 bases and J by 0 bases. CDR3 length: 16 amino acids. Per germline, CDR1 SEHNR and CDR2 FQNEAQ (reference sequence). The CDR3 bases are TGTGCCAGCAGCGGGGACAGGGGGACAACTAATGAAAAACTGTTTTTT. It specifies CASSGDRGTTNEKLFF.